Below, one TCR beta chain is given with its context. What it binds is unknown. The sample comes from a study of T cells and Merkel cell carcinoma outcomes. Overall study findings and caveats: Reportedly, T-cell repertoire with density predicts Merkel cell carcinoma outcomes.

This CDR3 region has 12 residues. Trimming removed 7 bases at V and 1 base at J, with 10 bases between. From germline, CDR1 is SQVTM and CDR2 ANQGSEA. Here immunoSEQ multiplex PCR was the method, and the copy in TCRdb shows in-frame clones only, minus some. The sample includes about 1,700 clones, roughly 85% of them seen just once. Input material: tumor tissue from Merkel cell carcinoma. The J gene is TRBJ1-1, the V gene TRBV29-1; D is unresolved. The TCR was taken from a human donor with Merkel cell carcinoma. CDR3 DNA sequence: TGCAGCGCACTCATAGCGAACACTGAAGCTTTCTTT. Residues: CSALIANTEAFF.